This T cell receptor beta chain came from a study of T-cell memory formation after mild COVID-19. Study outcomes and limitations: Later expanders leaned CD4+, whereas clones that contracted between day 15 and 85 were balanced CD4/CD8. Those CD4+ clones that contracted were mainly in CM and EM (CD8+ ones in EMRA).

As regards this clonotype: Its cognate antigen is unknown.

V shed 3 bases and J shed 7 bases, with 19 bases lying between them. CDR3 length: 14 amino acids. Per the germline V gene, CDR1 is DFQATT and CDR2 is SNEGSKA (reference sequence). TCRdb itself ran the 5' RACE reads through MiXCR, one entry per CDR3 protein. The table includes under 250,000 distinct CDR3 sequences, about 10% detected once. This clonotype was obtained from a man aged 18 to 29 who had mild COVID-19 (a few samples of this study predate the infection). Cell type and time point are not known. The rearrangement uses TRBV20-1 and TRBJ2-7; possible D gene TRBD2, 5 bases. Sequenced input: PBMCs or a T cell subset sorted from them (not recorded which). The CDR3 protein is CSARYLASTGEQYF. In DNA, the CDR3 is TGCAGTGCTAGGTATCTGGCCTCGACGGGGGAGCAGTACTTC.